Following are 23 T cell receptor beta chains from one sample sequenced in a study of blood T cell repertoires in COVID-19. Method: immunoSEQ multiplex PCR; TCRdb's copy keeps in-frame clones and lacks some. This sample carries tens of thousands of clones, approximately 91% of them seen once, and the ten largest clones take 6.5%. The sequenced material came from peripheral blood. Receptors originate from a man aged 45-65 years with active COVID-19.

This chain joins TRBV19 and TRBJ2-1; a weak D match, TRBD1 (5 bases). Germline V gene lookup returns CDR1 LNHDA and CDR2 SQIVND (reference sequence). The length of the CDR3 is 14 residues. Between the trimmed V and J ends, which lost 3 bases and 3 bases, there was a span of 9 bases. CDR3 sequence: CASSINQGYNEQFF. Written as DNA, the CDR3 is TGTGCCAGTAGTATTAATCAGGGCTACAATGAGCAGTTCTTC.

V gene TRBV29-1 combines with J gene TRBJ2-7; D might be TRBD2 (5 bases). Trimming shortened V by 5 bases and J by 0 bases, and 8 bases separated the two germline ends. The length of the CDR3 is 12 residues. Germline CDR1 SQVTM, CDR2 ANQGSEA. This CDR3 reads CSVSGSSYEQYF. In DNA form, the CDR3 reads TGCAGCGTTAGTGGGAGCTCCTACGAGCAGTACTTC.

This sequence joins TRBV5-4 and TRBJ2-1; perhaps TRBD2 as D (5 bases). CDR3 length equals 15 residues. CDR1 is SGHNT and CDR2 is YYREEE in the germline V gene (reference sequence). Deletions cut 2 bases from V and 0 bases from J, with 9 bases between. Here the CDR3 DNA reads TGTGCCAGCAGCTTTTCTGGAGGCTCCTACAATGAGCAGTTCTTC. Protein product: CASSFSGGSYNEQFF.

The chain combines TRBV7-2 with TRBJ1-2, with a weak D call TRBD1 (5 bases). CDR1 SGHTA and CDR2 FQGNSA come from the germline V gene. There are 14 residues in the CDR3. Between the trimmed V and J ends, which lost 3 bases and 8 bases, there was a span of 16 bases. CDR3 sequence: CASSLDGGIDGYTF. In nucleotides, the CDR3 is TGTGCCAGCAGCTTGGACGGGGGAATTGACGGCTACACCTTC.

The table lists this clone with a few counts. The CDR3 region is CASSPRGGRDRTDTQYF. DNA of the CDR3: TGTGCCAGCAGCCCCCGGGGGGGCCGTGATCGGACAGATACGCAGTATTTT. The V gene is TRBV9, the J gene TRBJ2-3, with 8 nucleotides matching TRBD2. Germline values: CDR1 SGDLS, CDR2 YYNGEE. CDR3 length: 17 amino acids. Germline trimming cut 4 bases from V and 3 bases from J; bases unmatched to any gene: 13.

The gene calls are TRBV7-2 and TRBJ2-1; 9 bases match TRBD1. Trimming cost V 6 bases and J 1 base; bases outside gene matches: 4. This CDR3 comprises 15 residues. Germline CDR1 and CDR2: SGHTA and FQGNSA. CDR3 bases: TGTGCCAGCAGTCCCGGACAGGGGTCCTACAATGAGCAGTTCTTC. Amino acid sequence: CASSPGQGSYNEQFF.

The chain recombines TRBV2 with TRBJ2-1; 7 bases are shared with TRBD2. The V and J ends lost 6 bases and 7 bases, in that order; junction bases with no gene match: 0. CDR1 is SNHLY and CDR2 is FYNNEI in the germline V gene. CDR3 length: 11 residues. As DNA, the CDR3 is TGTGCCAGCAGCGGGGGGAATGAGCAGTTCTTC. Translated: CASSGGNEQFF. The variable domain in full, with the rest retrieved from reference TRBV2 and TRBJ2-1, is EPEVTQTPSHQVTQMGQEVILRCVPISNHLYFYWYRQILGQKVEFLVSFYNNEISEKSEIFDDQFSVERPDGSNFTLKIRSTKLEDSAMYFCASSGGNEQFFGPGTRLTVL.

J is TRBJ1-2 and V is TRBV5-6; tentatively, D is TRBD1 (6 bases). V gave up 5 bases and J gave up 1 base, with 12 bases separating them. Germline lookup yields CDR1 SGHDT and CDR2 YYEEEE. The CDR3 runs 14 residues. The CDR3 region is CASRAGTHNYGYTF. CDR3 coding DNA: TGTGCCAGCAGGGCCGGGACACATAACTATGGCTACACCTTC.

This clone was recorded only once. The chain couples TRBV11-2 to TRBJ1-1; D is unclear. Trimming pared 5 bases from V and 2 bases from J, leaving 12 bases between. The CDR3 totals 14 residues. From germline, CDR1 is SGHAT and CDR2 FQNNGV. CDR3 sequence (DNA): TGTGCCAGCAGCCCCGAGAGGGTAAACACTGAAGCTTTCTTT. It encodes CASSPERVNTEAFF.

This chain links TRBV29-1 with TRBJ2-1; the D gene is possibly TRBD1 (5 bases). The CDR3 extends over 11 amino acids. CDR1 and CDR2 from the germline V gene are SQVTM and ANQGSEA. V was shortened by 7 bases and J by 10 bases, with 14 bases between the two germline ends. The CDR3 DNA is TGCAGCGCCACCGGCACAGGAGAGCAGTTCTTC. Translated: CSATGTGEQFF.

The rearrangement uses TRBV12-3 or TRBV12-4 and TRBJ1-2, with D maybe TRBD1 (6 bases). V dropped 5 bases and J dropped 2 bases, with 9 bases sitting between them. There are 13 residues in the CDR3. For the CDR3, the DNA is TGTGCCAGCAGTGTTGGACAGAACTATGGCTACACCTTC. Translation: CASSVGQNYGYTF.

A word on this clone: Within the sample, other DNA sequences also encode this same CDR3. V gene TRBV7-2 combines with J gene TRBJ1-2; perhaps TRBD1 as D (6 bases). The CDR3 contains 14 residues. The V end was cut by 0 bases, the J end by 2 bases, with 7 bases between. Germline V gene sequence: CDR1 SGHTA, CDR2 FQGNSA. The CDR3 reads CASSLAQGNYGYTF. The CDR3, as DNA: TGTGCCAGCAGCTTAGCACAGGGAAACTATGGCTACACCTTC.

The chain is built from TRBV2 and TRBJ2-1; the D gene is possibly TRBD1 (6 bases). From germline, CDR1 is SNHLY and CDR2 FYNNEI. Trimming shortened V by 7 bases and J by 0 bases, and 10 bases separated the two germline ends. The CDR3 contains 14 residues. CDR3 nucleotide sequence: TGTGCCAGCACCTACAGGGACTCCTACAATGAGCAGTTCTTC. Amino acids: CASTYRDSYNEQFF.

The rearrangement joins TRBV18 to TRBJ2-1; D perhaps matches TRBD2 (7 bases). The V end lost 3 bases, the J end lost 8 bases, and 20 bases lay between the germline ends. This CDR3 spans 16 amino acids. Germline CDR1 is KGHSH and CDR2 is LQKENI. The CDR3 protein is CASSPATISGGDEQFF. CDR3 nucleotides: TGTGCCAGCTCACCGGCCACGATTTCGGGGGGCGATGAGCAGTTCTTC.

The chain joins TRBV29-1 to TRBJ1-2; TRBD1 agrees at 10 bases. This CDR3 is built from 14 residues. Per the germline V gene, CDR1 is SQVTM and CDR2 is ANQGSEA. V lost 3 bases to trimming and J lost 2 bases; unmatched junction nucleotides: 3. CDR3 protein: CSVDGTGANYGYTF. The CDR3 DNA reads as TGCAGCGTTGACGGGACAGGGGCCAACTATGGCTACACCTTC.

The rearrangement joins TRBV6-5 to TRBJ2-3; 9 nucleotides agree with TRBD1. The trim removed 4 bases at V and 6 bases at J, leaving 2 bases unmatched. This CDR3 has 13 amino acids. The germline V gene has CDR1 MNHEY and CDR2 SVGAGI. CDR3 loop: CASSFDRGDTQYF. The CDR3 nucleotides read TGTGCCAGCAGTTTCGACAGGGGGGATACGCAGTATTTT.

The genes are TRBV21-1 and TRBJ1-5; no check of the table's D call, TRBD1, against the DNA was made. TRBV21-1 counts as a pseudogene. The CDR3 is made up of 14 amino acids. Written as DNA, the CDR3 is TGTGCCAGCAGCACCTGGGGCAGGGATCAGCCCCAGCATTTT. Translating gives CASSTWGRDQPQHF.

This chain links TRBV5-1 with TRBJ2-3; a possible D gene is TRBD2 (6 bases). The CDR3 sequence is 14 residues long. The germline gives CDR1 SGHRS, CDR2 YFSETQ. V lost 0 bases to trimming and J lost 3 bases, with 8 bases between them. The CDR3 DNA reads TGCGCCAGCAGCTTGGGCGCGGGAACAGATACGCAGTATTTT. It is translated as CASSLGAGTDTQYF.

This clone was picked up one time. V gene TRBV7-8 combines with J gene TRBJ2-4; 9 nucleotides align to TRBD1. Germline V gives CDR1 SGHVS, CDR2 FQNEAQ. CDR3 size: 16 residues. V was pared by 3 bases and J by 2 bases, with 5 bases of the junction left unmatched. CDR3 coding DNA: TGTGCCAGCAGCTTGGCGACAGGGGGAACCAAAAACATTCAGTACTTC. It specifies CASSLATGGTKNIQYF.

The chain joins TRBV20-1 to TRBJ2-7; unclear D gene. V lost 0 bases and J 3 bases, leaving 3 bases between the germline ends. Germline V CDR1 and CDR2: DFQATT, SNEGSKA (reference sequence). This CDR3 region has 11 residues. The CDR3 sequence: CSARDHYEQYF. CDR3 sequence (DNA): TGCAGTGCTAGAGATCACTACGAGCAGTACTTC.

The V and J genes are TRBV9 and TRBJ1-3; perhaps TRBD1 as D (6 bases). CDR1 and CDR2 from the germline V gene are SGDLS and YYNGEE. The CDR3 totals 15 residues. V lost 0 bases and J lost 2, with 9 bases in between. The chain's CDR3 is CASSVDQGPGNTIYF. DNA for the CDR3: TGTGCCAGCAGCGTAGATCAGGGGCCTGGAAACACCATATATTTT.

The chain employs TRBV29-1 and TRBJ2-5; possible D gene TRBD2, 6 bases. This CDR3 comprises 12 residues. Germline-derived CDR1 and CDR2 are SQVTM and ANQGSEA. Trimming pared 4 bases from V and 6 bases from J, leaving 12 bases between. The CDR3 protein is CSVGVAGKTQYF. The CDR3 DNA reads TGCAGCGTTGGTGTGGCGGGAAAGACCCAGTACTTC.

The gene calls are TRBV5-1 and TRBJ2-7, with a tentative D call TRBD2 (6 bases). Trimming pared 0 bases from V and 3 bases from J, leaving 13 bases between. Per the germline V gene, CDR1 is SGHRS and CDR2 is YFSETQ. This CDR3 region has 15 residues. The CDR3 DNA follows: TGCGCCAGCAGCTTGGCTTCGGGAGACGGCTACGAGCAGTACTTC. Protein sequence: CASSLASGDGYEQYF.